This T cell receptor beta chain was recorded in a study of cytomegalovirus exposure and HLA in healthy donors. PCR amplification relied on 60 Vbeta primers (plus 13 Jbeta primers). Clones were sequenced by immunoSEQ multiplex PCR, and TCRdb holds only the in-frame ones, with some missing. The profile covers fewer than 250,000 clones, with approximately 82% appearing a single time and 10% taken by the ten largest. General study results and limits: One later analysis reportedly identified an Asian-associated ancestry cluster that showed fewer N-insertions than the roughly 700-donor mean. A few of the chains that were CMV-associated were confirmed in vitro to be specific for CMV antigens. Earlier results showed most TCR beta V segments being productive about 87% or about 30% of the time. A later analysis showed TCR association rates differing by HLA locus, peaking at DRB1 and lowest at HLA-C.

Germline lookup yields CDR1 SNHLY and CDR2 FYNNEI. Trimming left V 5 bases short and J 4 bases short, with 12 bases between. The CDR3 spans 13 residues. This clone has only one observation. Its specificity is unknown. The chain uses TRBV2 and TRBJ2-7; D not resolved. This sequence originates from a woman aged 45-60 years in good health and CMV-seropositive. The sample taken for sequencing was PBMCs. CDR3 in DNA: TGTGCCAGCAGTCCCACAGAATTGTACGAGCAGTACTTC. This codes for CASSPTELYEQYF.